The 29 T cell receptor beta chains presented below share a single source sample, sequenced in a study of blood T cells in healthy people across ages (dated by TCRdb to between 2014 and 2016). Library preparation employed 5' RACE. These reads were obtained on an Illumina HiSeq 2500. A second about 7 to 11 cycle PCR used a sample-barcoded 5' primer and a J-beta primer mix. TCRdb took the public reads, trimmed them with fastp at Q25, ran MiXCR for clone calling and kept in-frame beta chains. Rows are unified per CDR3 protein, each entry keeping the most common DNA and genes. For this sample the table gives almost 800,000 distinct CDR3 sequences, of which roughly 60% were detected only once. About 20% of the sample is taken by the ten largest. The sequenced material came from blood. These TCRs come from a young man in good health.

V and J are TRBV10-3 and TRBJ2-7, with 10 bases identical to TRBD1. The junction had 4 bases not matched to a gene; V was cut back by 4 bases and J by 4 bases. The germline V gene has CDR1 ENHRY and CDR2 SYGVKD. CDR3 size: 14 residues. The CDR3 sequence: CAISVGQGLYEQYF. The CDR3 DNA is TGTGCCATCAGTGTGGGACAGGGGTTGTACGAGCAGTACTTC.

The chain employs TRBV20-1 and TRBJ2-3; D uncertain. This CDR3 has 14 residues. V was clipped by 0 bases and J by 4 bases, with 11 bases between them. CDR1 DFQATT and CDR2 SNEGSKA come from the germline V gene (reference sequence). CDR3 residues: CSARDPVGADTQYF. In nucleotides, the CDR3 is TGCAGTGCTAGAGATCCGGTTGGGGCAGATACGCAGTATTTT.

This chain connects TRBV27 to TRBJ1-4, with D maybe TRBD1 (5 bases). V was cut by 10 bases and J by 0 bases, with 12 bases left in between. There are 14 residues in the CDR3. Germline loops: CDR1 MNHEY, CDR2 SMNVEV (reference sequence). In DNA form, the CDR3 reads TGTGCCAACGGGGGGTTCGCAACTAATGAAAAACTGTTTTTT. The encoded protein is CANGGFATNEKLFF. The entire variable domain, with the rest obtained from reference TRBV27 and TRBJ1-4, is as follows: EAQVTQNPRYLITVTGKKLTVTCSQNMNHEYMSWYRQDPGLGLRQIYYSMNVEVTDKGDVPEGYKVSRKEKRNFPLILESPSPNQTSLYFCANGGFATNEKLFFGSGTQLSVL.

In this sample, this clonotype turned up a few times. The chain carries TRBV20-1 and TRBJ2-1; 8 nucleotides agree with TRBD2. V gave up 6 bases and J gave up 9 bases; unmatched junction bases: 16. CDR1 is DFQATT, CDR2 SNEGSKA, per germline (reference sequence). The CDR3 sequence is 15 residues long. CDR3 bases: TGCAGTGCGAGACCAGGACTAGCTCCCTACGGTGAGCAGTTCTTC. This translates into CSARPGLAPYGEQFF.

The CDR3 DNA sequence: TGTGCCAGCAGACTAGCGGGGGGTTACAATGAGCAGTTCTTC. This encodes CASRLAGGYNEQFF. V is TRBV7-2 and J is TRBJ2-1, with 12 bases identical to TRBD2. This CDR3 comprises 14 residues. Germline CDR1 SGHTA, CDR2 FQGNSA. The trim removed 6 bases at V and 4 bases at J, leaving 1 base unmatched.

This chain connects TRBV7-9 to TRBJ2-1; D call uncertain. V dropped 11 bases and J dropped 5 bases, with 13 bases sitting between them. CDR1 and CDR2 (germline): SEHNR, FQNEAQ (reference sequence). The CDR3 extends over 12 amino acids. The CDR3 region has the DNA TGTGCCTACTTACTCGGAGACAATGAGCAGTTCTTC. It encodes CAYLLGDNEQFF. Based on the CDR3 plus reference TRBV7-9 and TRBJ2-1, the full variable domain is DTGVSQNPRHKITKRGQNVTFRCDPISEHNRLYWYRQTLGQGPEFLTYFQNEAQLEKSRLLSDRFSAERPKGSFSTLEIQRTEQGDSAMYLCAYLLGDNEQFFGPGTRLTVL.

This chain uses TRBV6-5 with TRBJ2-3; D might be TRBD1 (6 bases). This CDR3 is 16 amino acids long. The V gene's germline CDR1 is MNHEY and CDR2 SVGAGI. The V and J ends lost 4 bases and 2 bases respectively, with 16 bases between them. The CDR3 region is CASSSQGGKYTDTQYF. CDR3 nucleotide sequence: TGTGCCAGCAGTTCTCAAGGGGGAAAGTACACAGATACGCAGTATTTT.

The chain links TRBV5-1 to TRBJ2-5; D call uncertain. The ends were cut back, 5 bases at V and 6 bases at J, with 14 bases in the middle. CDR1 is SGHRS and CDR2 is YFSETQ in the germline V gene. The CDR3 runs 13 residues. The CDR3, as DNA: TGCGCCAGCAGTCGCACCAACGACCAGACCCAGTACTTC. This gives the protein CASSRTNDQTQYF.

This clonotype has only a few counts. The chain employs TRBV20-1 and TRBJ2-7; D is unclear. V was trimmed by 5 bases and J by 0 bases, leaving 8 bases between them. The CDR3 totals 12 residues. The germline V gene has CDR1 DFQATT and CDR2 SNEGSKA (reference sequence). The CDR3 DNA is TGCAGTGCTCGACCCAGCTCCTACGAGCAGTACTTC. It specifies CSARPSSYEQYF.

The V gene is TRBV18, the J gene TRBJ2-5; either TRBD1 or TRBD2 may fit D (6 bases each). V gave up 0 bases and J gave up 11 bases, with 19 bases separating them. Germline assignment: CDR1 KGHSH and CDR2 LQKENI. The CDR3 contains 15 residues. Written as DNA, the CDR3 is TGTGCCAGCTCACCACCAGGGGGGACCTACAATGAGCAGTACTTC. This codes for CASSPPGGTYNEQYF.

The rearrangement uses TRBV20-1 and TRBJ2-7; maybe TRBD1 (5 bases). The CDR3 spans 14 residues. V lost 3 bases and J 1 base, leaving 13 bases between the germline ends. Germline CDR1 DFQATT, CDR2 SNEGSKA (reference sequence). CDR3 coding DNA: TGCAGTGCTAGGGTGGGGCAAGGGTCCTACGAGCAGTACTTC. It codes for CSARVGQGSYEQYF.

This clonotype was counted only a few times. V and J are TRBV4-2 and TRBJ2-4, with a tentative D call TRBD1 (5 bases). The CDR3 extends over 16 amino acids. CDR1 LGHNA and CDR2 YNFKEQ come from the germline V gene. The V gene lost 1 base and the J gene lost 0 bases, with 10 bases spanning the gap. The CDR3 nucleotides read TGTGCCAGCAGCCAAGGGCAGGGCCTAGCCAAAAACATTCAGTACTTC. It encodes CASSQGQGLAKNIQYF.

The table lists this clonotype with a few counts. Here the CDR3 reads CSVAPSGIGDIQYF. CDR3 DNA sequence: TGCAGCGTTGCCCCAAGCGGAATCGGAGACATTCAGTACTTC. The chain combines TRBV29-1 with TRBJ2-4, with TRBD2 as a possible D gene (5 bases). Trimming pared 4 bases from V and 8 bases from J, leaving 18 bases between. This CDR3 is built from 14 residues. Germline lookup yields CDR1 SQVTM and CDR2 ANQGSEA.

The V call is TRBV4-2, the J call TRBJ1-1; the D gene is possibly TRBD1 (5 bases). Germline CDR1 and CDR2: LGHNA and YNFKEQ. This CDR3 is built from 15 residues. V was cut by 0 bases and J by 4 bases, with 12 bases left in between. The chain's CDR3 is CASSQDPSGGTEAFF. Here the CDR3 DNA reads TGTGCCAGCAGCCAAGATCCGTCCGGGGGCACTGAAGCTTTCTTT.

The genes are TRBV2 and TRBJ1-1; no reliable D call. Germline V gene data show CDR1 as SNHLY and CDR2 as FYNNEI. The CDR3 has 12 residues. Trimming shortened V by 7 bases and J by 1 base, and 7 bases separated the two germline ends. CDR3: CASIRGNTEAFF. For the CDR3, the DNA is TGTGCCAGCATCCGAGGGAACACTGAAGCTTTCTTT.

The V and J genes are TRBV6-5 and TRBJ1-5; TRBD1 aligns across 8 bases. In germline, CDR1 is MNHEY, CDR2 SVGAGI. Germline trimming cut 2 bases from V and 6 bases from J; bases unmatched to any gene: 15. This CDR3 spans 18 amino acids. CDR3 nucleotides: TGTGCCAGCAGTTACCCTACCACCGAGACAGGGGTGGGTCAGCCCCAGCATTTT. The encoded protein is CASSYPTTETGVGQPQHF.

The sample holds a few counts of this clonotype. V gene TRBV7-2 combines with J gene TRBJ1-1; 10 bases map to TRBD1. V was pared by 6 bases and J by 8 bases, with 12 bases of the junction left unmatched. The CDR3 contains 15 residues. Germline CDR1 SGHTA, CDR2 FQGNSA. The CDR3 reads CASSPDRGRQDEAFF. CDR3 DNA: TGTGCCAGCAGTCCAGACAGGGGGCGGCAGGACGAAGCTTTCTTT.

The chain's CDR3 is CSARGSGRPTQREQYF. The CDR3 DNA reads as TGCAGTGCTAGAGGGAGCGGGAGGCCCACCCAAAGGGAGCAGTACTTC. The rearrangement joins TRBV20-1 to TRBJ2-5; 9 bases fit TRBD2. The CDR3 contains 16 residues. J lost 11 bases, V lost 1 base, and 17 bases had no gene match. Looked up from germline, CDR1 is DFQATT and CDR2 is SNEGSKA (reference sequence).

The chain links TRBV2 to TRBJ1-1; no clear D gene. This CDR3 spans 14 amino acids. Trimming took 7 bases from V and 4 from J, leaving 16 bases between them. Germline loops: CDR1 SNHLY, CDR2 FYNNEI. CDR3 region: CASTLQSLITEAFF. The CDR3 DNA reads TGTGCCAGCACCCTGCAAAGCCTTATCACTGAAGCTTTCTTT.

This clonotype was counted between two and nine times. This rearrangement joins TRBV5-6 to TRBJ2-5, with D unclear. The germline V gene has CDR1 SGHDT and CDR2 YYEEEE. CDR3 length: 13 residues. V gave up 3 bases and J gave up 2 bases, with 8 bases separating them. The DNA for the CDR3 is TGTGCCAGCAGCTCCCCTCCGCAAGAGACCCAGTACTTC. Its translation is CASSSPPQETQYF.

J is TRBJ2-1 and V is TRBV25-1, with 9 bases aligning to TRBD2. This CDR3 spans 14 amino acids. The V and J ends lost 6 bases and 8 bases, in that order; junction bases with no gene match: 8. Germline-derived CDR1 and CDR2 are MGHDK and SYGVNS. The CDR3 DNA is TGTGCCAGCAGGGGGGCGGGAGGGTTGGATGAGCAGTTCTTC. It yields the protein CASRGAGGLDEQFF.

The chain carries TRBV20-1 and TRBJ2-4; 11 bases match TRBD1. TRBJ2-7 explains the end of the DNA better; the J call may be wrong. The CDR3 has 14 amino acids. Germline V lookup: CDR1 DFQATT, CDR2 SNEGSKA (reference sequence). The CDR3 loop reads CSARDQDRGHEQYF. For the CDR3, the DNA is TGCAGTGCTAGAGATCAGGACAGGGGGCACGAGCAGTACTTC.

The chain recombines TRBV27 with TRBJ2-4; D is unclear. Trimming pared 8 bases from V and 6 bases from J, leaving 14 bases between. CDR1 and CDR2 (germline): MNHEY, SMNVEV (reference sequence). This CDR3 region has 13 residues. CDR3: CASGKGRGNIQYF. DNA of the CDR3: TGTGCCAGCGGGAAGGGAAGAGGAAACATTCAGTACTTC.

This rearrangement joins TRBV15 to TRBJ2-5; D unclear. Deletions cut 4 bases from V and 11 bases from J, with 14 bases between. CDR1 is LNHNV, CDR2 YYDKDF, per germline (reference sequence). CDR3 length equals 12 residues. CDR3 sequence (DNA): TGTGCCACCAGCATAAAGCTTAATCCGCAGTACTTC. Its protein is CATSIKLNPQYF.

This clonotype was counted at least ten times. The chain combines TRBV4-2 with TRBJ2-6; D is unclear. CDR3 length: 16 amino acids. V was shortened by 0 bases and J by 2 bases, with 8 bases between the two germline ends. Germline V gene sequence: CDR1 LGHNA, CDR2 YNFKEQ. Written as DNA, the CDR3 is TGTGCCAGCAGCCAAGAGTTGGGGACTGGGGCCAACGTCCTGACTTTC. This sequence encodes CASSQELGTGANVLTF.

The genes are TRBV7-2 and TRBJ2-1; D gene uncertain. The better agreement between TRBJ2-7 and the DNA end casts doubt on the J call. The germline V gene has CDR1 SGHTA and CDR2 FQGNSA. The CDR3 covers 14 residues. The CDR3 loop is CASSLAGNYNEQYF. CDR3 nucleotides: TGTGCCAGCAGCTTAGCAGGGAATTACAATGAGCAGTACTTC.

Here the CDR3 reads CASNDAQGAYEQYF. CDR3 sequence (DNA): TGTGCCAGCAACGACGCCCAGGGGGCCTACGAGCAGTACTTC. This rearrangement joins TRBV5-8 to TRBJ2-7, with 7 nucleotides matching TRBD1. The CDR3 is made up of 14 amino acids. The V segment lost 6 bases and the J segment 2 bases; nucleotides outside the gene matches: 8. CDR1 is SGHTS and CDR2 is YDEGEE in the germline V gene.

In its sample, this clonotype was seen a few times. This chain joins TRBV28 and TRBJ2-5; TRBD2 agrees at 11 bases. Germline V gene lookup returns CDR1 MDHEN and CDR2 SYDVKM. The CDR3 contains 14 residues. The V gene end was trimmed by 8 bases and the J gene end by 2 bases; junction bases not matched to a gene: 4. The CDR3 loop is CASRLAGIQETQYF. CDR3 coding DNA: TGTGCCAGCCGACTAGCGGGAATTCAAGAGACCCAGTACTTC.

The chain uses TRBV20-1 and TRBJ1-5; possible D gene TRBD1, 6 bases. Germline values: CDR1 DFQATT, CDR2 SNEGSKA (reference sequence). This CDR3 is 15 amino acids long. With 4 bases removed from V and 4 bases from J, the gap between germline ends came to 17 bases. The CDR3 spells CSATALGGANQPQHF. The DNA of the CDR3 is TGCAGTGCTACCGCCCTGGGGGGCGCGAATCAGCCCCAGCATTTT.